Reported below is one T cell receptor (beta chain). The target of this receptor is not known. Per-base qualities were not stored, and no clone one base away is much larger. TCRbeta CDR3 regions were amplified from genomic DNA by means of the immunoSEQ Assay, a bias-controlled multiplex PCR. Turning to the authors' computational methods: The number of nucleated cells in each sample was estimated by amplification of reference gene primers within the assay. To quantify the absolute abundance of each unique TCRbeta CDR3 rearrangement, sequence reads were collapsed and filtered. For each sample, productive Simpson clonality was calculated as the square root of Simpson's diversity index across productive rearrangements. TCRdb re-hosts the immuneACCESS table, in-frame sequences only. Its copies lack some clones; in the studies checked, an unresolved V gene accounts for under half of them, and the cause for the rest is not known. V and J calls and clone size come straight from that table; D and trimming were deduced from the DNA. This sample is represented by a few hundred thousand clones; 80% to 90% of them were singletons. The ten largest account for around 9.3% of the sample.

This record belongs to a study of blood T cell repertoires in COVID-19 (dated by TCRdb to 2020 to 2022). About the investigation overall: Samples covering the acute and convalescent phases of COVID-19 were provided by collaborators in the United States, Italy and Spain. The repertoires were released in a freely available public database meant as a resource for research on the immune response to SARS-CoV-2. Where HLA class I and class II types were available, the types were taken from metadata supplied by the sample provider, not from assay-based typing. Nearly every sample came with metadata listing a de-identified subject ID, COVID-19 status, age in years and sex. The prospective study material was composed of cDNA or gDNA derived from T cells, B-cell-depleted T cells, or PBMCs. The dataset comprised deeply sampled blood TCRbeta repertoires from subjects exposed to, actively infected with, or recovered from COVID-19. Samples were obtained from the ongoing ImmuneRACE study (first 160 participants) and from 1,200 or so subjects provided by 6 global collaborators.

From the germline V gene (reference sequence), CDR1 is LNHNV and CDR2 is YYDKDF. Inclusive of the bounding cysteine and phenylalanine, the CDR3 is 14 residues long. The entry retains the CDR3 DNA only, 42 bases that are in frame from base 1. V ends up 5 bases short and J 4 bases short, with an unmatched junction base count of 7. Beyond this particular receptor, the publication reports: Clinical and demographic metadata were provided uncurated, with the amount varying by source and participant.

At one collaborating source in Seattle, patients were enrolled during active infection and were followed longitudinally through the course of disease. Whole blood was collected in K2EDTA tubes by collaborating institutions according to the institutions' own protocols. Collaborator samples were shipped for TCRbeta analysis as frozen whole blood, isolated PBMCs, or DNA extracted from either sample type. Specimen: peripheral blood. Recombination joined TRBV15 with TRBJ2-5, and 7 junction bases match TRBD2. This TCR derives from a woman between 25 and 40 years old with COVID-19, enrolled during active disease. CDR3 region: CATSPVGGGETQYF. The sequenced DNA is TGTGCCACCAGCCCAGTGGGGGGGGGAGAGACCCAGTACTTC.